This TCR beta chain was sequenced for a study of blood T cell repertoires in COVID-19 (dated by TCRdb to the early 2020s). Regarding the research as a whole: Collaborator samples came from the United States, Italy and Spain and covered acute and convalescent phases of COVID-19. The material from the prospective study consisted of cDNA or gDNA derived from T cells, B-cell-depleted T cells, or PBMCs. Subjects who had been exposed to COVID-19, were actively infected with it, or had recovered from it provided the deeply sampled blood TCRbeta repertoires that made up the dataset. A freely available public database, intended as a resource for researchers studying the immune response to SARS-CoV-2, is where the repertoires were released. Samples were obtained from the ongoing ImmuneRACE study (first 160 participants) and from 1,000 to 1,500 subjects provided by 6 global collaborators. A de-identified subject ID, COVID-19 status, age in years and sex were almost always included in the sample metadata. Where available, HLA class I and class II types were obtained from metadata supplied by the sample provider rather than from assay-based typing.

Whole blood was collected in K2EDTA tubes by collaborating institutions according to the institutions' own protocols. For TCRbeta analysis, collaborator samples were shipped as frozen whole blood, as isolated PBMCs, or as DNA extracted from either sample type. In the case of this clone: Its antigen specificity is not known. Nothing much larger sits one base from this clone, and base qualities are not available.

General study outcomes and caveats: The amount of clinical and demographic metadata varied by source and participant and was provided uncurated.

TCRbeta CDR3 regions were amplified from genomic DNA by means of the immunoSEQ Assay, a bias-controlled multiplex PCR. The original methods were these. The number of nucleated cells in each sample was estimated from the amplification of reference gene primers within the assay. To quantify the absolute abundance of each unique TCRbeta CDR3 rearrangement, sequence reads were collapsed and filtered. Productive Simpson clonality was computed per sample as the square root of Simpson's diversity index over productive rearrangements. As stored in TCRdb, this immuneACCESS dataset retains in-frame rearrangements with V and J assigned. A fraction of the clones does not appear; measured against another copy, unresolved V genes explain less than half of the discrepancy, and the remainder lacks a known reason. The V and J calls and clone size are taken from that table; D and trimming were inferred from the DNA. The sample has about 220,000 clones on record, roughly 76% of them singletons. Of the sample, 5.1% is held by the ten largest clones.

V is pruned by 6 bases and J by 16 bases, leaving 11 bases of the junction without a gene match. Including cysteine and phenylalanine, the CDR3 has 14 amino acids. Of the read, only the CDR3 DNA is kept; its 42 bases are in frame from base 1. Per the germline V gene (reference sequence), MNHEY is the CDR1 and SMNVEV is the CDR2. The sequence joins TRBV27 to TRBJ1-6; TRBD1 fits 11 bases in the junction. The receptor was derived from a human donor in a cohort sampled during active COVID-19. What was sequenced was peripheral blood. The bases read TGTGCCAGCAGCGGACAGGGGGCATTTCGAAATCTCCACTTT. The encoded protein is CASSGQGAFRNLHF.